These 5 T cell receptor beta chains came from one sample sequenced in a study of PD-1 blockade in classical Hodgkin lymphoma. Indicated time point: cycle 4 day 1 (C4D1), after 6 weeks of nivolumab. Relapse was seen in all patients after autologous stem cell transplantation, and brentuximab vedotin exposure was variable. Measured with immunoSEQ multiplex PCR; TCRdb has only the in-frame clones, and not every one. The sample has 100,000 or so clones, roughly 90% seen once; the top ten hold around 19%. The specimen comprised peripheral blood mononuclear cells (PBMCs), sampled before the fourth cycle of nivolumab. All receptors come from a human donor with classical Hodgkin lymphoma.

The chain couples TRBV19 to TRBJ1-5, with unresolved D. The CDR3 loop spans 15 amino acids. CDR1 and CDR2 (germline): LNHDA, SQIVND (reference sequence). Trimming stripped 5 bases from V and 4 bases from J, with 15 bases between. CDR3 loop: CASSVGPEENQPQHF. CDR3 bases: TGTGCCAGTAGTGTTGGGCCGGAGGAGAATCAGCCCCAGCATTTT.

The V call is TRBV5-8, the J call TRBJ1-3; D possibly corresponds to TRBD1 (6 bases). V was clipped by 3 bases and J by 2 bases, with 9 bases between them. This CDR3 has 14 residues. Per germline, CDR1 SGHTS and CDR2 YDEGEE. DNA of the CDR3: TGTGCCAGCAGCTCACCAGGGGCTGGAAACACCATATATTTT. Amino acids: CASSSPGAGNTIYF.

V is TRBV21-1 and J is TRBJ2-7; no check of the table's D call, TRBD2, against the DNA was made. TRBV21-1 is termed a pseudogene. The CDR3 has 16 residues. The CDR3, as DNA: TGTGCCAGCATCTTATCCTGGGTACTAGCGGCTTACGAGCAGTACTTC. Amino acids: CASILSWVLAAYEQYF.

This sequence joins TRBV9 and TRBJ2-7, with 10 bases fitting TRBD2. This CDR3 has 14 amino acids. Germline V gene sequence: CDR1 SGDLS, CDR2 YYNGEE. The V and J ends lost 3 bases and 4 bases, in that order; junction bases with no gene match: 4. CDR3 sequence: CASSEGLASYEQYF. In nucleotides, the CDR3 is TGTGCCAGCAGCGAGGGACTAGCGTCTTACGAGCAGTACTTC.

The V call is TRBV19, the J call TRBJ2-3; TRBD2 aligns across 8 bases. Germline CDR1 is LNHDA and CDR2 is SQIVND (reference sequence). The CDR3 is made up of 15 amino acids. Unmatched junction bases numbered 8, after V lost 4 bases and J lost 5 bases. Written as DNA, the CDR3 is TGTGCCAGTAGTAAGCGGGAGCGGAGCCGAGATACGCAGTATTTT. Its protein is CASSKRERSRDTQYF.